This TCR beta chain came from a study of immune heterogeneity within non-small cell lung tumors (dated by TCRdb to between 2018 and 2020). Study-wide context: By histology, a handful of squamous cell carcinomas, around ten non-squamous carcinomas and 1 tumor not otherwise specified were included. To examine intratumoral immune heterogeneity, the study used whole-exome sequencing, RNA-seq and TCR beta repertoire sequencing on multiple spatially distinct regions of each NSCLC tumor. TCR repertoire analysis included under 60 tumor loci from approximately 16 patients, whereas transcriptome data included only 40 or so loci from 11 to 12 patients. Neoantigen binding to each patient's HLA alleles was predicted with netMHCpan-3.0 for mutant peptides of 8 to 11 amino acids. What the work shows at the level of the full study, not this receptor alone: Within a given patient, the same dominant CDR3B clonotypes showed up repeatedly across loci, although different tumor locations also carried unique high-frequency clones. For the most part, high-frequency TCR beta clonotypes differed from one individual patient to another. A moderate positive correlation (R around 0.35), which was statistically significant, linked local T-cell repertoire clonality to local tumor mutational burden.

Genomic DNA was extracted from bulk tumor tissue and used as the TCR template, and approximately 600 ng gDNA was amplified per sample. Multiple biopsies per primary tumor were taken during surgery, spaced as far apart as possible within the tumor mass. Patients in the study cohort, which was described as untreated, were newly diagnosed NSCLC cases going through curative surgery. The donor group was made up of 15 newly diagnosed non-small cell lung cancer patients undergoing surgery with curative intent. Two independent pathologists examined the resected tumor masses. Only high-quality DNA and RNA samples were carried forward to sequencing. The TCR beta CDR3 region was amplified with a multiplex PCR system whose first round of 10 cycles used 32 V-gene forward primers and 13 J-gene reverse primers. The first PCR round was done with a QIAGEN Multiplex PCR Kit, and the primer sequences were filed in Chinese patent CN105087789A. A second PCR round added Illumina universal primers using the Phusion High-Fidelity PCR Kit. Sequencing of the TCR libraries was done on the Illumina HiSeq X Ten platform in paired-end mode with a 151 bp read length. The authors processed their data as follows. Cutadapt was used to discard reads without multiplex PCR primers, PEAR merged the read pairs, and MiXCR with default settings called the CDR3 regions. Repertoire diversity used Shannon entropy, and clonality was computed as one minus Shannon entropy divided by ln of productive unique sequence count. Clonotypes present at frequencies of at least 0.5% were defined as dominant or high-frequency T-cell clones. TCRdb trimmed the raw reads at Q25, called clones with MiXCR and kept productive beta chains. All rows with the same CDR3 protein become a single entry with the most common DNA and genes. The V and J calls shown here were made by TCRdb, not taken from the authors' results. For this sample there are about 6,100 distinct CDR3 sequences; 22% appear just once. The ten largest clones capture 14% of the sample.

The CDR3 spans 16 residues, from the cysteine through the phenylalanine. Here the CDR3 DNA is all that survives: 48 bases in frame from base 1. Looking up the germline V gene (reference sequence) yields CDR1 LNHDA and CDR2 SQIVND. V loses 1 base at its end and J loses 3 bases; junction bases beyond the gene matches: 5. This clonotype has more than one count but fewer than ten. This receptor's antigen is unknown. Per-base qualities were not stored, and no clone one base away is much larger. This clonotype was obtained from a female donor with non-small cell lung cancer. Sequences were obtained from lung tumor tissue. Rearrangement joined TRBV19 to TRBJ2-5; 10 of the junction bases match TRBD1. The base sequence is TGTGCCAGTAGTATAGGTTCTGGACAGGGGGAAGAGACCCAGTACTTC. Its amino acids are CASSIGSGQGEETQYF.